Each of the 21 T cell receptor beta chains below was sequenced from the same sample in a study of T cell responses to AZD1222 COVID-19 vaccine. Repertoires were generated with immunoSEQ multiplex PCR, while TCRdb's copy carries only in-frame clones and drops some. The table lists approximately 120,000 clones, approximately 91% of them singletons. The sequences come from peripheral blood, collected on day 0 of AZD1222 vaccination. These receptors were obtained from an adult in good health.

The CDR3 protein is CASSHGDRSFNEKLFF. Written as DNA, the CDR3 is TGCGCCAGCAGCCATGGAGACAGGAGTTTTAATGAAAAACTGTTTTTT. The V gene is TRBV4-1, the J gene TRBJ1-4; TRBD1 might be the D (6 bases). Germline V gene data show CDR1 as MGHRA and CDR2 as YSYEKL. V was clipped by 3 bases and J by 4 bases, with 15 bases between them. The CDR3 sequence is 16 residues long.

The chain employs TRBV10-2 and TRBJ1-2; no reliable D call. Germline V gene lookup returns CDR1 WSHSY and CDR2 SAAADI. Trimming removed 3 bases from V and 4 bases from J, with 9 bases in between. The CDR3 totals 13 residues. The CDR3 reads CASSETDRYGYTF. Here the CDR3 DNA reads TGCGCCAGCAGTGAAACCGATCGCTATGGCTACACCTTC.

The genes are TRBV7-9 and TRBJ2-1; D is undetermined. CDR3 size: 16 residues. Germline CDR1 SEHNR, CDR2 FQNEAQ (reference sequence). V lost 5 bases and J 0 bases, leaving 14 bases between the germline ends. The chain's CDR3 is CASSPKPRISYNEQFF. In DNA form, the CDR3 reads TGTGCCAGCAGCCCTAAACCCAGAATCTCCTACAATGAGCAGTTCTTC.

This rearrangement joins TRBV10-3 to TRBJ1-1; D may be TRBD1 (6 bases). CDR1 ENHRY and CDR2 SYGVKD come from the germline V gene. Trimming pared 4 bases from V and 0 bases from J, leaving 15 bases between. This CDR3 is 16 amino acids long. CDR3 DNA: TGTGCCATCAGTGCGGCAGGGGTAGGAATGAACACTGAAGCTTTCTTT. Its protein product is CAISAAGVGMNTEAFF.

The DNA of the CDR3 is TGTGCCAGCAGCGCCATAACGCCAGCAAGTGGCGAGCAGTACTTC. This sequence encodes CASSAITPASGEQYF. V usage is TRBV6-5 and J usage is TRBJ2-7; no definite D call. Trimming stripped 6 bases from V and 6 bases from J, with 21 bases between. The CDR3 runs to 15 residues. Germline V CDR1 and CDR2: MNHEY, SVGAGI.

This rearrangement joins TRBV4-1 to TRBJ1-5, with D perhaps matching TRBD1 (6 bases). The CDR3 runs to 17 residues. V gave up 1 base and J gave up 1 base, with 14 bases separating them. From germline, CDR1 is MGHRA and CDR2 YSYEKL. CDR3 DNA: TGCGCCAGCAGCCAAGGCCTGGGGGGCATCAGCAATCAGCCCCAGCATTTT. Amino acid sequence: CASSQGLGGISNQPQHF.

V and J are TRBV5-6 and TRBJ1-1, with 7 bases that match TRBD1. CDR3 length equals 13 residues. From germline, CDR1 is SGHDT and CDR2 YYEEEE. With 3 bases clipped from V and 11 bases from J, the junction kept 10 bases outside the gene matches. The CDR3 coding sequence is TGTGCCAGCAGCTGGGACAGAACCCCTGGGGCTTTCTTT. This gives the protein CASSWDRTPGAFF.

The V call is TRBV2, the J call TRBJ2-5, with D unclear. This CDR3 comprises 14 residues. Germline V CDR1 and CDR2: SNHLY, FYNNEI. Trimming removed 7 bases at V and 4 bases at J, with 16 bases between. The CDR3 DNA reads as TGTGCCAGCATACTGAGTCCGGCAGCAGAGACCCAGTACTTC. As protein: CASILSPAAETQYF.

This clone was seen a single time. The chain has TRBV5-6 and TRBJ2-1; no clear D. The V end was cut by 3 bases, the J end by 8 bases, with 6 bases between. Germline values: CDR1 SGHDT, CDR2 YYEEEE. This CDR3 comprises 11 residues. The CDR3 region has the DNA TGTGCCAGCAGCTGGAGCTATGAGCAGTTCTTC. Protein product: CASSWSYEQFF.

This chain uses TRBV2 with TRBJ1-2; perhaps TRBD1 as D (6 bases). The V gene lost 0 bases and the J gene lost 8 bases, with 13 bases spanning the gap. Germline V gene lookup returns CDR1 SNHLY and CDR2 FYNNEI. The CDR3 runs to 14 residues. The CDR3 sequence: CASSEASGDRGYTF. The DNA for the CDR3 is TGTGCCAGCAGTGAAGCGTCAGGGGATCGGGGCTACACCTTC.

About this clone: One end of the junction is discordant with germline, which a read error may explain. The chain is built from TRBV12-3 or TRBV12-4 and TRBJ2-3, with TRBD2 as a possible D gene (5 bases). The CDR3 has 11 amino acids. Written as DNA, the CDR3 is TGTGCCAGCACCCTAGCAGATACTCAGTATTTT. Translation: CASTLADTQYF.

The V call is TRBV5-8, the J call TRBJ2-6; tentatively, D is TRBD1 (5 bases). The CDR3 contains 15 residues. The germline CDR1 and CDR2 sequences are SGHTS and YDEGEE. V was pared by 4 bases and J by 2 bases, with 10 bases between. CDR3 bases: TGTGCCAGCAGCCCCAGGGTGGCTGGGGCCAACGTCCTGACTTTC. It yields the protein CASSPRVAGANVLTF. Full variable domain (rest looked up from reference TRBV5-8 and TRBJ2-6): EAGVTQSPTHLIKTRGQQATLRCSPISGHTSVYWYQQALGLGLQFLLWYDEGEERNRGNFPPRFSGRQFPNYSSELNVNALELEDSALYLCASSPRVAGANVLTFGAGSRLTVL.

This chain uses TRBV11-2 with TRBJ2-7; 8 nucleotides agree with TRBD2. J gave up 4 bases and V 3 bases, and 8 bases lay outside the gene matches. The germline CDR1 and CDR2 sequences are SGHAT and FQNNGV. The length of the CDR3 is 15 residues. The CDR3 DNA sequence: TGTGCCAGCAGCTTTGCCGGGACTAGTGATTACGAGCAGTACTTC. This gives the protein CASSFAGTSDYEQYF.

This clone was seen only once. V and J are TRBV5-4 and TRBJ2-2, with 10 bases that match TRBD2. J was trimmed by 4 bases and V by 4 bases; bases with no gene match: 7. The CDR3 consists of 16 residues. From germline, CDR1 is SGHNT and CDR2 YYREEE (reference sequence). In nucleotides, the CDR3 is TGTGCCAGCAGCCCCGGGACTAGCGAGTTCACCGGGGAGCTGTTTTTT. As protein: CASSPGTSEFTGELFF.

The J gene is TRBJ2-7, the V gene TRBV10-2; D gene ambiguous. V was clipped by 0 bases and J by 2 bases, with 11 bases between them. The CDR3 sequence is 15 residues long. Germline CDR1 and CDR2: WSHSY and SAAADI. For the CDR3, the DNA is TGCGCCAGCAGTGAGTCTGTGACCGCAGCCTACGAGCAGTACTTC. As protein: CASSESVTAAYEQYF.

This chain connects TRBV12-5 to TRBJ1-2; the D is unclear. CDR3 size: 14 residues. V lost 3 bases, J lost 2 bases, and 10 bases lay in between. From germline, CDR1 is LGHNT and CDR2 FRNRAP. The CDR3 nucleotides read TGTGCTAGTGGTTTTTCGAGACGCAACTATGGCTACACCTTC. It is translated as CASGFSRRNYGYTF.

V usage is TRBV3-1 (or the pseudogene TRBV3-2) and J usage is TRBJ2-7; possible D gene TRBD1, 6 bases. The CDR3 contains 11 residues. CDR1 and CDR2 (germline): LGHDT, YNNKEL (reference sequence). Between the trimmed V and J ends, which lost 6 bases and 3 bases, there was a span of 6 bases. This chain's CDR3 is CASRQGYEQYF. The CDR3 DNA is TGTGCCAGCAGACAGGGCTACGAGCAGTACTTC.

The chain links TRBV5-4 to TRBJ2-7; D is tentatively TRBD1 or TRBD2 (6 bases each). V was clipped by 4 bases and J by 4 bases, with 12 bases between them. This CDR3 has 13 amino acids. Germline loops: CDR1 SGHNT, CDR2 YYREEE (reference sequence). CDR3 sequence (DNA): TGTGCCAGCAGCGCGGGACAAGGTTACGAGCAGTACTTC. It translates to CASSAGQGYEQYF.

The gene calls are TRBV7-9 and TRBJ2-7; D possibly matches TRBD1 or TRBD2 (5 bases each). Germline V gives CDR1 SEHNR, CDR2 FQNEAQ (reference sequence). The CDR3 spans 16 residues. The ends were cut back, 3 bases at V and 3 bases at J, with 18 bases in the middle. CDR3 sequence: CASSFLPGTQYYEQYF. The CDR3 DNA reads TGTGCCAGCAGCTTCCTCCCCGGGACCCAGTACTACGAGCAGTACTTC.

The chain links TRBV18 to TRBJ1-2; no reliable D call. V lost 6 bases to trimming and J lost 5 bases, with 10 bases between them. The CDR3 spans 12 residues. Germline CDR1 reads KGHSH; CDR2 reads LQKENI. The CDR3 sequence is CASSSVSYGYTF. The CDR3 DNA is TGTGCCAGCTCGTCGGTCTCATATGGCTACACCTTC.

The gene calls are TRBV30 and TRBJ1-2, with 9 bases identical to TRBD1. Germline assignment: CDR1 GTSNPN and CDR2 SVGIG (reference sequence). The CDR3 extends over 14 amino acids. V shed 2 bases, J shed 2 bases, and the junction held 3 bases outside the gene matches. In nucleotides, the CDR3 is TGTGCCTGGAGTCCCGGGACAGGGAACTATGGCTACACCTTC. Translating it yields CAWSPGTGNYGYTF.